This is a list of T cell receptor beta chains from one sample in a study of blood T cells in healthy people across ages. One entry per CDR3 protein, called by TCRdb with MiXCR from the 5' RACE reads. The top ten clones hold about a sixth of a sample with about 640,000 distinct CDR3 sequences, approximately 30% of them seen once. Sequenced material: blood. Source of these receptors: a woman aged 80 or over in good health. Both conserved end residues are part of each CDR3. The D gene is left open where the match is weak. Rows may omit the clone size; those that give it use once, few, many or a size class.

CDR3 length,D gene,V gene,J gene,clone size,CDR3 protein,CDR3 DNA
13,.,TRBV20-1,TRBJ1-1,few,CSASPGSDRFAFF,TGCAGTGCTAGTCCCGGCAGCGACCGATTTGCTTTCTTT
16,.,TRBV5-1,TRBJ2-6,few,CASSINSGTGANVLTF,TGCGCCAGCAGCATAAATTCAGGGACTGGGGCCAACGTCCTGACTTTC
13,.,TRBV6-1,TRBJ2-1,few,CASSEVGTVISFF,TGTGCCAGCAGTGAAGTCGGGACGGTGATCTCGTTCTTC
15,.,TRBV2,TRBJ2-1,.,CASSEPGLGVDEQFF,TGTGCCAGCAGTGAACCAGGGTTAGGGGTCGATGAGCAGTTCTTC
14,.,TRBV10-3,TRBJ1-4,few,CAIRQHATNEKLFF,TGTGCCATCCGACAGCATGCAACTAATGAAAAACTGTTTTTT
16,.,TRBV9,TRBJ1-2,many,CASSEGTGGNNYGYTF,TGTGCCAGCAGCGAGGGGACGGGGGGAAATAACTATGGCTACACCTTC
15,.,TRBV7-9,TRBJ2-6,.,CASLPGFSGANVLTF,TGTGCCAGCCTCCCTGGGTTTTCTGGGGCCAACGTCCTGACTTTC
15,TRBD1,TRBV5-1,TRBJ2-7,many,CASSLTGQGSYEQYF,TGCGCCAGCAGCTTAACGGGACAGGGCTCCTACGAGCAGTACTTC
13,.,TRBV20-1,TRBJ1-1,.,CSAPGTVNTEAFF,TGCAGTGCCCCCGGGACGGTGAACACTGAAGCTTTCTTT
14,TRBD1,TRBV7-9,TRBJ1-5,many,CASSLGTERQPQHF,TGTGCCAGCAGCTTGGGGACAGAGCGTCAGCCCCAGCATTTT
13,.,TRBV18,TRBJ1-1,few,CASSPGWGTEAFF,TGTGCCAGCTCACCGGGTTGGGGCACTGAAGCTTTCTTT
16,TRBD2,TRBV30,TRBJ2-1,many,CAWSVAGGPRRNEQFF,TGTGCCTGGAGTGTAGCGGGGGGGCCCCGCCGAAATGAGCAGTTCTTC
15,.,TRBV2,TRBJ1-5,.,CASSAGAGGNQPQHF,TGTGCCAGCAGTGCAGGGGCCGGGGGCAATCAGCCCCAGCATTTT
14,.,TRBV7-9,TRBJ2-5,.,CASSLAGLGETQYF,TGTGCCAGCAGCTTAGCGGGTCTAGGAGAGACCCAGTACTTC
12,.,TRBV3-1,TRBJ2-7,many,CASSQGGYEQYF,TGTGCCAGCAGCCAAGGGGGTTACGAGCAGTACTTC
17,.,TRBV6-1,TRBJ1-5,once,CASSEVGGDWGNQPQHF,TGTGCCAGCAGTGAAGTCGGAGGGGACTGGGGCAATCAGCCCCAGCATTTT
17,TRBD2,TRBV5-6,TRBJ2-1,many,CASSFTPSGGAHNEQFF,TGTGCCAGCAGCTTCACCCCTAGCGGGGGGGCCCACAATGAGCAGTTCTTC
14,TRBD2,TRBV7-2,TRBJ2-1,many,CASMTSGGNNEQFF,TGTGCCAGCATGACTAGCGGGGGGAACAATGAGCAGTTCTTC
12,.,TRBV27,TRBJ1-1,few,CASSPKGGQAFF,TGTGCCAGCAGTCCCAAAGGGGGGCAAGCTTTCTTT
14,.,TRBV19,TRBJ1-2,.,CASTVRGWNYGYTF,TGTGCCAGTACCGTCCGGGGATGGAACTATGGCTACACCTTC
14,.,TRBV20-1,TRBJ2-7,many,CSAEIQGNIYEQYF,TGCAGTGCCGAAATACAGGGAAATATCTACGAGCAGTACTTC
14,.,TRBV5-1,TRBJ2-7,many,CASFETGHPYEQYF,TGCGCCAGCTTCGAGACAGGCCATCCCTACGAGCAGTACTTC
17,TRBD2,TRBV10-3,TRBJ2-7,many,CAISESGLAEFSYEQYF,TGTGCCATCAGTGAGTCGGGGCTAGCGGAGTTCTCCTACGAGCAGTACTTC
14,.,TRBV27,TRBJ1-5,.,CASSAGGVDQPQHF,TGTGCCAGCAGCGCCGGGGGGGTAGATCAGCCCCAGCATTTT
14,TRBD1,TRBV12-3/TRBV12-4,TRBJ2-3,.,CASRVRQGADVQYF,TGTGCCAGCAGGGTGAGACAGGGGGCAGATGTGCAGTATTTT
17,TRBD1,TRBV7-9,TRBJ1-5,many,CASSGQGASPGNQPQHF,TGTGCCAGCAGCGGGCAGGGGGCTTCTCCGGGCAATCAGCCCCAGCATTTT
11,.,TRBV20-1,TRBJ2-7,.,CSATNHNEQYF,TGCAGTGCTACTAATCACAATGAGCAGTACTTC
14,.,TRBV12-3/TRBV12-4,TRBJ2-3,.,CASSAGGSADAQYF,TGTGCCAGCAGTGCAGGGGGGTCCGCAGATGCGCAGTATTTT
15,.,TRBV20-1,TRBJ1-4,many,CSASETLGTNEKLFF,TGCAGTGCTAGTGAGACCCTGGGAACTAATGAAAAACTGTTTTTT
14,.,TRBV7-9,TRBJ1-1,few,CASSPHRQLVEAFF,TGTGCCAGCAGCCCGCACCGCCAGCTTGTTGAAGCTTTCTTT
16,.,TRBV7-2,TRBJ1-1,.,CASSPRGGQVNTEAFF,TGTGCCAGCAGCCCTAGGGGAGGGCAAGTGAACACTGAAGCTTTCTTT
16,TRBD2,TRBV28,TRBJ2-3,many,CASSSRLAGGKDTQYF,TGTGCCAGCAGTTCAAGACTAGCGGGGGGAAAAGATACGCAGTATTTT
16,TRBD1,TRBV5-5,TRBJ1-2,many,CASTLAGQGALAGYTF,TGTGCCAGCACCCTGGCGGGGCAGGGGGCTTTGGCTGGCTACACCTTC
16,.,TRBV7-2,TRBJ2-1,many,CASSSGQRVFYNEQFF,TGTGCCAGCAGCTCAGGACAGCGAGTCTTTTACAATGAGCAGTTCTTC
16,TRBD2,TRBV20-1,TRBJ2-3,.,CSARLGLAVYTGTQYF,TGCAGTGCTAGACTAGGACTAGCGGTCTACACAGGTACGCAGTATTTT
15,.,TRBV2,TRBJ1-4,.,CASSEQRQFNEKLFF,TGTGCCAGCAGTGAACAGAGACAGTTTAATGAAAAACTGTTTTTT
17,.,TRBV7-2,TRBJ2-7,.,CASSSFGGGPPYNEQYF,TGTGCCAGCAGCTCTTTTGGGGGGGGGCCTCCCTACAATGAGCAGTACTTC
16,TRBD2,TRBV2,TRBJ2-1,.,CASSEWGLALYNEQFF,TGTGCCAGCAGTGAGTGGGGACTAGCTCTATACAATGAGCAGTTCTTC
16,TRBD1,TRBV5-1,TRBJ2-5,many,CASSLRGQGDQETQYF,TGCGCCAGCAGCTTGAGGGGACAGGGGGACCAAGAGACCCAGTACTTC
14,.,TRBV6-2/TRBV6-3,TRBJ1-1,many,CASSYGPTDTEAFF,TGTGCCAGCAGTTATGGACCCACGGACACTGAAGCTTTCTTT
14,TRBD1,TRBV6-5,TRBJ1-2,few,CASSYHDRGKGYTF,TGTGCCAGCAGTTACCATGACAGGGGGAAGGGCTACACCTTC
16,TRBD2,TRBV5-1,TRBJ2-1,.,CASSFPSSGGRDEQFF,TGCGCCAGCAGCTTCCCCTCTAGCGGGGGGAGGGATGAGCAGTTCTTC
15,.,TRBV7-2,TRBJ2-1,many,CASSAPLGSVNEQFF,TGTGCCAGCAGCGCGCCCTTGGGGTCTGTCAATGAGCAGTTCTTC
15,TRBD1,TRBV12-3/TRBV12-4,TRBJ2-3,many,CASSFRQGVSDTQYF,TGTGCCAGCAGTTTTCGTCAGGGGGTTTCAGATACGCAGTATTTT
14,.,TRBV27,TRBJ1-2,.,CASKGEGKRYGYTF,TGTGCCAGCAAAGGAGAGGGGAAGCGATATGGCTACACCTTC
12,.,TRBV3-1,TRBJ2-7,many,CASSRLDYEQYF,TGTGCCAGCAGCCGACTAGACTACGAGCAGTACTTC
12,.,TRBV3-1,TRBJ2-1,many,CASSPRGGEQFF,TGTGCCAGCTCTCCCAGGGGAGGTGAGCAGTTCTTC
16,TRBD2,TRBV27,TRBJ2-2,few,CASSSASGSNTGELFF,TGTGCCAGCAGTTCCGCTAGCGGATCGAACACCGGGGAGCTGTTTTTT
15,TRBD1,TRBV11-3,TRBJ2-1,many,CASSLGGQANNEQFF,TGTGCCAGCAGCTTAGGGGGACAGGCTAACAATGAGCAGTTCTTC
11,.,TRBV6-2/TRBV6-3,TRBJ2-5,many,CASSPEGDQYF,TGTGCCAGCAGTCCCGAGGGGGACCAGTACTTC
19,.,TRBV27,TRBJ1-6,few,CASSLRATTIGSYNSPLHF,TGTGCCAGCAGCTTACGGGCCACCACTATCGGCTCCTATAATTCACCCCTCCACTTT
14,TRBD1,TRBV7-2,TRBJ1-1,.,CASSFAGGQGEAFF,TGTGCCAGCAGCTTTGCGGGAGGACAGGGGGAAGCTTTCTTT
13,.,TRBV21-1,TRBJ2-7,.,CASSKERGYEQYF,TGTGCCAGCAGCAAAGAGAGGGGATACGAGCAGTACTTC
15,.,TRBV20-1,TRBJ1-1,.,CSAVSPGHPNTEAFF,TGCAGTGCCGTATCACCGGGACACCCGAACACTGAAGCTTTCTTT